Included here is one T cell receptor (beta chain) sequence, with context. This sample was taken from a study of control samples from healthy donors and cancer patients. Per germline, CDR1 SGHDT and CDR2 YYEEEE. CDR3 length: 15 residues. Trimming cost V 2 bases and J 0 bases, with 9 bases left between them. The data were produced by immunoSEQ multiplex PCR, yet TCRdb's version contains in-frame clones alone and is incomplete. The repertoire holds 180,000 or so clones, roughly 89% seen once, with 1.5% in the top ten. The sequence was obtained from a woman aged 25 to 39 in good health. The sequenced sample was blood. The V call is TRBV5-6, the J call TRBJ1-3, with a possible D match to TRBD1 (6 bases). The CDR3 sequence is CASSFDRYSGNTIYF. In DNA form, the CDR3 reads TGTGCCAGCAGCTTCGACAGGTACTCTGGAAACACCATATATTTT.